This is a list of T cell receptor beta chains from one sample in a study of identifying expanded T cells in peripheral blood. The repertoire was sequenced with immunoSEQ multiplex PCR; TCRdb's copy has only in-frame clones and lacks some. The repertoire has over 90,000 clones, around 90% of them found once; the top ten carry approximately 5.3%. The source material was blood. These receptors were taken from a person aged 18 to 75 in good health. The CDR3 runs from the conserved cysteine through the conserved F or W. A clone size is listed for some rows: how often the clone was seen (once, few, many), or a class if it is expanded.

clone_size,v_call,cdr3_aa
NA,TRBV19,CASSINPGTGGEDTQYF
NA,TRBV11-2,CASVQRSGRNFGYTF
NA,TRBV6-1,CASSERTGDINYGYTF
NA,TRBV7-2,CASSLAKDRNYGYTF
NA,TRBV5-5,CASSLGYRGQGTEAFF
NA,TRBV2,CASRSRGTSWDEQFF
few,TRBV10-2,CASRGRVNQPQHF
NA,TRBV9,CASGDPSTDTQYF
NA,TRBV5-5,CASSFRDRNQPQHF
NA,TRBV2,CASSTGASSGANVLTF
NA,TRBV30,CAWSVPRTGVQPQHF
NA,TRBV6-5,CASSTGGALVEQFF
NA,TRBV7-2,CASTPGGGNQPQHF
once,TRBV19,CASSPYTNTEAFF
NA,TRBV7-9,CASPSGGVGGPAFF
NA,TRBV18,CASSPGQGATDTQYF
NA,TRBV27,CASSLNQGVGGYTF
NA,TRBV5-4,CASSLAYNEQFF
NA,TRBV30,CAWADGTNEKLFF
NA,TRBV4-1,CASSQGMARQGRAQPQHF
NA,TRBV11-2,CASSETGTKETQYF
NA,TRBV19,CATKTDRGNQPQHF
NA,TRBV7-8,CASSPLATLYSYNEQFF
NA,TRBV6-4,CASSDGIYRQFF
NA,TRBV30,CAWSRSQNTEAFF
NA,TRBV14,CASSHGGPNYEQYF
NA,TRBV14,CASSQAQSLPEAFF
NA,TRBV7-9,CASSLQGHYSGNTIYF
few,TRBV27,CASSPRRVGFTEAFF
NA,TRBV5-8,CASSLDRLAPQHF
NA,TRBV19,CASRELGAGDTQYF
once,TRBV7-9,CASSLAIGAEEQFF
NA,TRBV4-1,CASSQDTLAGDINEQFF
NA,TRBV7-2,CASSTASGRDNEQFF
NA,TRBV30,CARQGGTTEAFF
NA,TRBV29-1,CSVLLGWDTEAFF
few,TRBV7-7,CASSLAQGYEQFF
NA,TRBV19,CASSPMEGEAFF
NA,TRBV5-4,CASSLAAGGNYGYTF
NA,TRBV5-6,CASSQNTGGYTF
once,TRBV6-4,CASSDSGTGLSGANVLTF
NA,TRBV7-8,CASSLETGTKAEAFF
NA,TRBV5-1,CASSLDFRVLGKQETQYF
NA,TRBV6-1,CASSEAPVNYGYTF
NA,TRBV27,CASSLKYEQFF
NA,TRBV5-1,CASSLSSGSRETQYF
NA,TRBV19,CASSRDRSNQPQHF
NA,TRBV9,CASSVSWEALQETQYF
NA,TRBV13,CASSNGAGGDEQYF
NA,TRBV7-6,CASSPSGRAGELFF
NA,TRBV28,CATYLPGTEAFF
NA,TRBV29-1,CSVELQQNTEAFF
NA,TRBV7-8,CASRSAGTVHAFF
NA,TRBV7-9,CASSLVQEPYGYTF
NA,TRBV7-7,CASSPTSAQETQYF